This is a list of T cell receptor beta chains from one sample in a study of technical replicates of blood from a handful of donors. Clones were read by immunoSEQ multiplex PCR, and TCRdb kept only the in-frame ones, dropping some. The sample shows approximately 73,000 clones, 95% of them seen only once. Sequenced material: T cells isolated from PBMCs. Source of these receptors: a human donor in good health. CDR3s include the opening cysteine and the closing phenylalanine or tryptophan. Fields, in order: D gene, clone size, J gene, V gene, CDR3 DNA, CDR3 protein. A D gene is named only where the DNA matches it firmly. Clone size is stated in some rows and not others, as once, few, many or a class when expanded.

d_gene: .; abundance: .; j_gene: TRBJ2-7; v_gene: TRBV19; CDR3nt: TGTGCCAGTAGTACCGGACTTAACGAGCAGTACTTC; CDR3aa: CASSTGLNEQYF
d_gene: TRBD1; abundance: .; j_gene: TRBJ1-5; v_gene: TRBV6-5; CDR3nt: TGTGCCAGCAGACTAAGACAGGGCGGCCAGCCCCAGCATTTT; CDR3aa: CASRLRQGGQPQHF
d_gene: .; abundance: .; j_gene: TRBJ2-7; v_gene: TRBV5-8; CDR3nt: TGTGCCAGCAGCTTGGATAAGCGGGGACAGGCGCGCGAGCAGTACTTC; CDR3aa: CASSLDKRGQAREQYF
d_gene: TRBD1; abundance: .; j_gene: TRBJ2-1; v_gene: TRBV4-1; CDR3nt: TGCGCCAGCAGCCAAGCTGGGACAGGGCGCAATGAGCAGTTCTTC; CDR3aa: CASSQAGTGRNEQFF
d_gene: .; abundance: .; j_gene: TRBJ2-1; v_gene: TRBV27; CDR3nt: TGTGCCAGCAGTTTTTCGGGACTCTACAATGAGCAGTTCTTC; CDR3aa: CASSFSGLYNEQFF
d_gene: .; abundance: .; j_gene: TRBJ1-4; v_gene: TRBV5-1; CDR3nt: TGCGCCAGCAGCTTGGTGACAGCAACTAATGAAAAACTGTTTTTT; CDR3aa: CASSLVTATNEKLFF
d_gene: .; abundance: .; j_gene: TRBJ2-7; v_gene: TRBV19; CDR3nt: TGTGCCAGTGCCACCGGGGGGCCACCGTACGAGCAGTACTTC; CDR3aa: CASATGGPPYEQYF
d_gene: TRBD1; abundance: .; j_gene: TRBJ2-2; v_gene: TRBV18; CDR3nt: TGTGCCAGCTCACCACCAACAGGGGTAGGCCCCGCGAACACCGGGGAGCTGTTTTTT; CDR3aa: CASSPPTGVGPANTGELFF
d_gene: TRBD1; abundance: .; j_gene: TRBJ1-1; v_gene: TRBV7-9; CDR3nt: TGTGCCAGCAGCTGGGGACAGGGGAACACTGAAGCTTTCTTT; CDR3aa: CASSWGQGNTEAFF
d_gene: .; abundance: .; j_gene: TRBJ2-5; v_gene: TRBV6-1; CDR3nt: TGTGCCAGCAGTGAGAAGAGGGCGGGGACCCAGTACTTC; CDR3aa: CASSEKRAGTQYF
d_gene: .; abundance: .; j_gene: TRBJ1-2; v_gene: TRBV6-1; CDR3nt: TGTGCCAGCAGTGTAGGGGTAGATGGCTACACCTTC; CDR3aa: CASSVGVDGYTF
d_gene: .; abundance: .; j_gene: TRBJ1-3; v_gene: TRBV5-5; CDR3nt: TGTGCCAGCAGCTTGGTCGCAGGGGCCGGAAACACCATATATTTT; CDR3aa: CASSLVAGAGNTIYF
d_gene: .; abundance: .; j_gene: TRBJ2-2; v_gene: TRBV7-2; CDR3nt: TGTGCCAGCAGCTCCGCCCGGAGACTAGGGCTGATCATCGGGGAGCTGTTTTTT; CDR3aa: CASSSARRLGLIIGELFF
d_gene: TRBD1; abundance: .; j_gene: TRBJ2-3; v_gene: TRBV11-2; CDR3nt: TGTGCCAGCAGCCCAAGACAGGGTAGGGCAGATACGCAGTATTTT; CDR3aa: CASSPRQGRADTQYF
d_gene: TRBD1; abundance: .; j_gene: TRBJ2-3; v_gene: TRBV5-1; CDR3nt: TGCGCCAGCAGCTTCGACAGGGATGCGCAGTATTTT; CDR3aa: CASSFDRDAQYF
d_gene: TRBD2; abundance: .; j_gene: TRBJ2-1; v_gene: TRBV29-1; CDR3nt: TGCAGCGTTAACGGACTAGCGGGAGATGAGCAGTTCTTC; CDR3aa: CSVNGLAGDEQFF
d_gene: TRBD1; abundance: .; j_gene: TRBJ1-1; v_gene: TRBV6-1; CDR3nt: TGTGCCAGCAGGACGACAGGGAAGACGGACACTGAAGCTTTCTTT; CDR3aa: CASRTTGKTDTEAFF
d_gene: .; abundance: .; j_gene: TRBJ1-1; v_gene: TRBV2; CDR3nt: TGTGCCAGCAGTGGCGGCAGAGGAAGCAATCGCGCGAACACTGAAGCTTTCTTT; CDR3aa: CASSGGRGSNRANTEAFF
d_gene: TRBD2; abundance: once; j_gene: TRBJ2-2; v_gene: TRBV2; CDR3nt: TGTGCCAGCTCGGGACTAGCGGGGAACACCGGGGAGCTGTTTTTT; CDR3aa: CASSGLAGNTGELFF
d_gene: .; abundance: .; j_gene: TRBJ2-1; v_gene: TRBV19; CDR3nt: TGTGCCAGCGCCCACAGGGCTCCCTTAAACAATGAGCAGTTCTTC; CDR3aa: CASAHRAPLNNEQFF
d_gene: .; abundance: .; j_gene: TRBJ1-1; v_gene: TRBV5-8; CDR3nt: TGTGCCAGCAGTTTGACGGCGGGGCAGGGTCGTGAAGCTTTCTTT; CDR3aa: CASSLTAGQGREAFF
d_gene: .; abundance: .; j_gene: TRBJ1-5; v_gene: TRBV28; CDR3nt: TGTGCCAGCAGGCCTACAGGGAATCAGCCCCAGCATTTT; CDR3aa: CASRPTGNQPQHF
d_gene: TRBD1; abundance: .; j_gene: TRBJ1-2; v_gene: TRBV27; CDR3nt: TGTGCCAGCGGAGGGAACCGGGACAGGGGTCATTGGTCGGATGGCTACACCTTC; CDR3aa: CASGGNRDRGHWSDGYTF
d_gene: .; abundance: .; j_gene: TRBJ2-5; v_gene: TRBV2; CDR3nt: TGTGCCAGCAGTGAAAGGAGAAGTAGCCCTGGGACCCAGTACTTC; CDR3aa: CASSERRSSPGTQYF
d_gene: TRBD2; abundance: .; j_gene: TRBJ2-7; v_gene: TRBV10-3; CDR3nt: TGTGCCATCAAGGATGCGGGGGGGGTCTACGAGCAGTACTTC; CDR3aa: CAIKDAGGVYEQYF
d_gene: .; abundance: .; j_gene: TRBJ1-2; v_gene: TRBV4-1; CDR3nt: TGCGCCAGCAGCCAAGATAGGGAGGGTAGCTATGGCTACACCTTC; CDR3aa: CASSQDREGSYGYTF
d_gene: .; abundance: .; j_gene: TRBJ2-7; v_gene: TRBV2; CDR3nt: TGTGCCAGCAGTGAAGCGTCCTGGACTCTGCAGTACTTC; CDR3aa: CASSEASWTLQYF
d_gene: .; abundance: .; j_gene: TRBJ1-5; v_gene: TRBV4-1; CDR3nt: TGCGCCAGCAGCCGGATTGGGACAAATCAGCCCCAGCATTTT; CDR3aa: CASSRIGTNQPQHF
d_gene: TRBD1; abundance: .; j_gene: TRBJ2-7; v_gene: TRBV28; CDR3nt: TGTGCCAGCAGCCTGGGACAGTACTACGAGCAGTACTTC; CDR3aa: CASSLGQYYEQYF
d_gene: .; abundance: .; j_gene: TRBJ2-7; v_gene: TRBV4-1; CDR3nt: TGCGCCAGCAGCCAAAACGAGGATAGCGGCTACGAGCAGTACTTC; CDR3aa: CASSQNEDSGYEQYF
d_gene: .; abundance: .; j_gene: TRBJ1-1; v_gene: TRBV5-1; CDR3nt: TGCGCCAGCAGCTGGACGGGGATCACTGAAGCTTTCTTT; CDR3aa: CASSWTGITEAFF
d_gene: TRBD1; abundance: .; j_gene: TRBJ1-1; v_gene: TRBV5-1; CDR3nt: TGCGCCAGCAGCGGAGGGACAGGGGGCCTGAACACTGAAGCTTTCTTT; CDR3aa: CASSGGTGGLNTEAFF
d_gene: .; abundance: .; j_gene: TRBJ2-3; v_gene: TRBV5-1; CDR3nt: TGCGCCAGCAGCTCCAGGGTTTCTAGCACAGATACGCAGTATTTT; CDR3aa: CASSSRVSSTDTQYF
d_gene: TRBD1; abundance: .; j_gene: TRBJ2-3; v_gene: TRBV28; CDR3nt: TGTGCCAGCAGTCCACAGGGGCTGAGCACAGATACGCAGTATTTT; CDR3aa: CASSPQGLSTDTQYF
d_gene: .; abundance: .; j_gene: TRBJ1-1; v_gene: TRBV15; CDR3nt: TGTGCCACCAGCAGATCCCCAAACAGGAACACTGAAGCTTTCTTT; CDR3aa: CATSRSPNRNTEAFF
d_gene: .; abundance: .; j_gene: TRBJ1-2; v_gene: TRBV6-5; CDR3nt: TGTGCCAGCAGTCCTTACGGAGCGGGAGGATATGGCTACACCTTC; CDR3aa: CASSPYGAGGYGYTF
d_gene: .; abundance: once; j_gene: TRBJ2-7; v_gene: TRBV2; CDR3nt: TGTGCCAGCAGCCTTTCAGGGGCCGCCCACTACGAGCAGTACTTC; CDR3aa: CASSLSGAAHYEQYF